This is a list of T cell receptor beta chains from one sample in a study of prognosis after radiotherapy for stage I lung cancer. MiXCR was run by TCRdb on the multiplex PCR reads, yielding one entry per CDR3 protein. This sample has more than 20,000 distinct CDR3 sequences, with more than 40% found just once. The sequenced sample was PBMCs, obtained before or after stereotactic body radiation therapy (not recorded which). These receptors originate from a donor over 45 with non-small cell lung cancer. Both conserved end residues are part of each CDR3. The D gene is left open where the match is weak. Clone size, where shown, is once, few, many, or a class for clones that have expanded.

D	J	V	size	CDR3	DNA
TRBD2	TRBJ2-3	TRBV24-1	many	CATRGAGGTDTQYF	TGTGCCACCCGAGGAGCGGGGGGCACAGATACGCAGTATTTT
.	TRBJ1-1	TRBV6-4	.	CASSDGPGGRGTEAFF	TGTGCCAGCAGTGACGGTCCCGGGGGCCGGGGGACTGAAGCTTTCTTT
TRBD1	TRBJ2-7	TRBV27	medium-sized	CASRFSGTGVNEQYF	TGTGCCAGCAGGTTCTCCGGGACAGGGGTAAACGAGCAGTACTTC
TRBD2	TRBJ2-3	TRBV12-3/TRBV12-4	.	CASIMEGLAVADTHYF	TGTGCCAGCATTATGGAGGGACTAGCGGTAGCAGATACGCATTATTTT
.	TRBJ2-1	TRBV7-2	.	CASSRAGPLSSYNEQFF	TGTGCCAGCAGCAGAGCAGGGCCCTTAAGCTCCTACAATGAGCAGTTCTTC
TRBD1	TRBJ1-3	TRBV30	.	CAWSPDRVGNTIYF	TGTGCCTGGAGTCCAGACAGGGTTGGAAACACCATATATTTT
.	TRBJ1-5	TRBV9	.	CASSVGTGADQPQHF	TGTGCCAGCAGCGTAGGAACCGGGGCGGATCAGCCCCAGCATTTT
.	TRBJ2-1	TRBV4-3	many	CASSQSSRGALYNEQFF	TGCGCCAGCAGCCAATCATCCAGGGGGGCTCTCTACAATGAGCAGTTCTTC
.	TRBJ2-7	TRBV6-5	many	CASSYGTVNSYEQYF	TGTGCCAGCAGTTATGGAACGGTAAACTCCTACGAGCAGTACTTC
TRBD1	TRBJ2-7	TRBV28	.	CASSLGTGTVPYF	TGTGCCAGCAGTTTAGGTACCGGGACAGTCCCGTACTTC
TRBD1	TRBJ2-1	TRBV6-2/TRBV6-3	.	CASSRAGTGGIGQFF	TGTGCCAGCAGTCGAGCCGGGACAGGGGGGATCGGGCAGTTCTTC
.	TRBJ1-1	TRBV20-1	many	CSAPNRGEGTEAFF	TGCAGTGCCCCAAATCGGGGGGAGGGCACTGAAGCTTTCTTT
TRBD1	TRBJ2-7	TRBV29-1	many	CSVPGQGIYEQYF	TGCAGCGTACCGGGACAGGGGATCTACGAGCAGTACTTC
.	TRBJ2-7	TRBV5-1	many	CASSLGGLAGETYEQYF	TGCGCCAGCAGCTTGGGGGGGCTGGCGGGAGAAACCTACGAGCAGTACTTC
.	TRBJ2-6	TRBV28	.	CASSQSGIGANVLTF	TGTGCCAGCAGCCAATCAGGGATTGGGGCCAACGTCCTGACTTTC
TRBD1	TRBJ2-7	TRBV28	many	CASRRTGYEQYF	TGTGCCAGCAGAAGGACAGGGTACGAGCAGTACTTC
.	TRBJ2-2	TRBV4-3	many	CAAGDVTGELFF	TGCGCAGCCGGGGACGTCACCGGGGAGCTGTTTTTT
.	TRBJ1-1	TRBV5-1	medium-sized	CASSLGRAGTEAFF	TGCGCCAGCAGCTTGGGCAGGGCGGGCACTGAAGCTTTCTTT
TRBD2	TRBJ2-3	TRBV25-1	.	CASIEASGRSTDTQYF	TGTGCCAGCATCGAGGCTAGCGGGAGGAGCACAGATACGCAGTATTTT
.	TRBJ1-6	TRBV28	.	CASSSFLHSPLHF	TGTGCCAGCAGTTCTTTCCTTCATTCACCCCTCCACTTT
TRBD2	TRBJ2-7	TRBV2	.	CASKDTSGRAGEQYF	TGTGCCAGCAAAGATACTAGCGGGAGGGCCGGCGAGCAGTACTTC
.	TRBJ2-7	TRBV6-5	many	CASSYGTTYEQYF	TGTGCCAGCAGTTACGGGACAACCTACGAGCAGTACTTC
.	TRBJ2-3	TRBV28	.	CASNSTDSRRSTDTQYF	TGTGCCAGCAATTCTACTGACAGTCGACGGAGCACAGATACGCAGTATTTT
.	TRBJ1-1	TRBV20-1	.	CSAGAVNIEAFF	TGCAGTGCTGGGGCCGTGAACATTGAAGCTTTCTTT
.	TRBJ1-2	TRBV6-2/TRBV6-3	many	CASSYSTGFRYGYTF	TGTGCCAGCAGTTACTCGACAGGTTTTAGGTATGGCTACACCTTC
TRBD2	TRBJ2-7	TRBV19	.	CASSSGGTSGYEQYF	TGTGCCAGTAGCAGTGGCGGGACTAGCGGTTACGAGCAGTACTTC
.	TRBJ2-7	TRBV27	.	CASILGPRMYF	TGTGCCAGCATTTTAGGGCCACGCATGTACTTC
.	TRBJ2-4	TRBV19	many	CASSIGDYGAKNIQYF	TGTGCCAGTAGTATTGGGGATTATGGGGCCAAAAACATTCAGTACTTC
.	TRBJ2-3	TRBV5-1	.	CASSRTGLPADTQYF	TGCGCCAGCAGCCGGACGGGACTCCCGGCAGATACGCAGTATTTT
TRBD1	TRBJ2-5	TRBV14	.	CASSQGDRGRQETQYF	TGTGCCAGCAGCCAAGGGGACAGGGGTCGGCAAGAGACCCAGTACTTC
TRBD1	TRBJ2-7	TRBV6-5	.	CASIYSGQGFEHYF	TGTGCCAGCATTTACTCAGGACAGGGGTTCGAGCATTACTTC
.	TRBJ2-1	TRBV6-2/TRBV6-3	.	CASSEEEGSVNEQFF	TGTGCCAGCAGTGAAGAAGAGGGGAGTGTAAATGAGCAGTTCTTC
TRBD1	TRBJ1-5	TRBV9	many	CASSVTGDPNQPQHF	TGTGCCAGCAGCGTAACAGGGGACCCGAATCAGCCCCAGCATTTT
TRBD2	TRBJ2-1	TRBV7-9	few	CASSLTGLAGGLRNNEQFF	TGTGCCAGCAGCTTAACGGGACTAGCGGGAGGCCTGAGGAACAATGAGCAGTTCTTC
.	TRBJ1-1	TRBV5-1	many	CASSSVGANTEAFF	TGTGCCAGCAGCTCGGTAGGGGCGAACACTGAAGCTTTCTTT
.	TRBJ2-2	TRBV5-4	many	CASSLRDNTGELFF	TGTGCCAGCAGCTTGCGGGACAACACCGGGGAGCTGTTTTTT
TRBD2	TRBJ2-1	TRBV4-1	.	CASSRLAAYNEQFF	TGCGCCAGCAGCCGCCTAGCGGCCTACAATGAGCAGTTCTTC
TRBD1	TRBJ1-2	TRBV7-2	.	CASSLGLAGGAGYTF	TGTGCCAGCAGCTTAGGGTTGGCAGGGGGCGCAGGCTACACCTTC
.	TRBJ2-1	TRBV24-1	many	CATSDRIVRNEQFF	TGTGCCACCAGTGATCGGATAGTTAGAAATGAGCAGTTCTTC
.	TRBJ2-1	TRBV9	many	CASSVAPDPYNEQFF	TGTGCCAGCAGCGTAGCTCCAGACCCGTACAATGAGCAGTTCTTC
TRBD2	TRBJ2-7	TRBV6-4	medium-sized	CASNREGPREQYF	TGTGCCAGCAACCGGGAGGGGCCTCGAGAGCAGTACTTC
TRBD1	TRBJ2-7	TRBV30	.	CAWSHVGTGFYEQYF	TGTGCCTGGAGTCACGTCGGGACAGGGTTTTACGAGCAGTACTTC
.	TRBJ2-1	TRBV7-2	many	CASSLSQVSGDEQFF	TGTGCCAGCAGCTTGAGTCAGGTTTCCGGCGATGAGCAGTTCTTC
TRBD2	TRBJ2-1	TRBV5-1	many	CASNPGTSGRVRMNEQFF	TGCGCCAGCAACCCGGGGACTAGCGGGAGGGTGAGGATGAATGAGCAGTTCTTC
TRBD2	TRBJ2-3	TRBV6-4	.	CASCVSGGASTDTQYF	TGTGCCAGCTGTGTGTCGGGAGGGGCAAGCACAGATACGCAGTATTTT
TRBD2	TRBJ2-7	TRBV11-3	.	CASSFLAGVSYEQYF	TGTGCCAGCAGCTTTTTAGCGGGAGTGTCCTACGAGCAGTACTTC
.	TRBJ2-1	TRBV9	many	CASSVGSGDLYNEQFF	TGTGCCAGCAGCGTAGGATCGGGAGACCTCTACAATGAGCAGTTCTTC
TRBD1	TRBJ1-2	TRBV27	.	CASSGDRGYGYTF	TGTGCCAGCAGCGGGGACAGGGGCTATGGCTACACCTTC
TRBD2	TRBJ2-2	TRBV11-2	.	CASNGLAGGLNTGELFF	TGTGCCAGCAACGGACTAGCGGGAGGGTTAAACACCGGGGAGCTGTTTTTT
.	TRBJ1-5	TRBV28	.	CASILKWVSYRNQPQHF	TGTGCCAGCATTTTAAAGTGGGTGAGTTATCGCAATCAGCCCCAGCATTTT
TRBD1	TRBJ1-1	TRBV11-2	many	CASSPGQVPTEAFF	TGTGCCAGCAGCCCCGGACAGGTGCCCACTGAAGCTTTCTTT
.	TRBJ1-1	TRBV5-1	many	CASSLRGMNTEAFF	TGCGCCAGCAGCTTGAGGGGGATGAACACTGAAGCTTTCTTT
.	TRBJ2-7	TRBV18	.	CASSPSSGWQYF	TGTGCCAGCTCACCGAGCTCGGGTTGGCAGTACTTC
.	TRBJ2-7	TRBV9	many	CASSVQRQYF	TGTGCCAGCAGCGTCCAGCGGCAGTACTTC
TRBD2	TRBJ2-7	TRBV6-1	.	CASNPSGRGEQYF	TGTGCCAGTAACCCCAGCGGGAGAGGGGAGCAGTACTTC